This T cell receptor beta chain was obtained from a study of blood T cell repertoires in COVID-19. Study overall: Specimens from acute and convalescent COVID-19 originated in the United States, Italy and Spain. From T cells, B-cell-depleted T cells, or PBMCs came the material, which was cDNA or gDNA.

Original data processing: Reference gene primers were amplified, and this amplification served to estimate nucleated cell counts. Sequenced by immunoSEQ multiplex PCR; TCRdb stores in-frame clones only, minus some. V and J calls plus clone size are reproduced from that table; the DNA served to infer D and trimming. The data contain roughly 74,000 clones, about 91% of them singletons. V trimming: 0 bases; J trimming: 1 base; junction bases outside the gene matches: 3. There are 17 residues in the CDR3. The germline V gene has CDR1 LGHNA and CDR2 YSLEER. The chain recombines TRBV4-3 with TRBJ2-3, with 11 bases aligning to TRBD2. Sequenced sample: peripheral blood. The receptor was derived from a woman at least 80 years old with active or convalescent COVID-19. CDR3 DNA sequence: TGCGCCAGCAGCCAAGATGGGACTAGCGGCCGCACAGATACGCAGTATTTT. Amino acid sequence: CASSQDGTSGRTDTQYF.